The 14 T cell receptor beta chains given below trace back to one sample, sequenced in a study of CD8+ T cells in alopecia areata. The treatment here: oral pan-JAK inhibitor, 5-10 mg twice daily. RNA extraction was followed by reverse transcription into cDNA, which acted as the sequencing template. The table came from immunoSEQ multiplex PCR; TCRdb's copy has only in-frame clones and leaves some out. This table holds roughly 200,000 clones, roughly 50% found once. The specimen comprised CD8+ T cells sorted from blood, sampled at week 24, from a patient treated with tofacitinib. All receptors come from a human donor with alopecia areata.

V and J are TRBV27 and TRBJ1-5; 12 nucleotides line up with TRBD1. V shed 8 bases and J 9 bases; nucleotides not matched to a gene: 5. This CDR3 is 13 amino acids long. Germline V gene data show CDR1 as MNHEY and CDR2 as SMNVEV (reference sequence). In nucleotides, the CDR3 is TGTGCCAGCTCCGGGACAGGGGGCGGGCCCCAGCATTTT. Its translation: CASSGTGGGPQHF.

V gene TRBV19 combines with J gene TRBJ2-7; no clear D gene. The germline V gene has CDR1 LNHDA and CDR2 SQIVND (reference sequence). The CDR3 covers 13 residues. Trimming removed 3 bases at V and 3 bases at J, with 9 bases between. The CDR3 loop is CASSIDIYYEQYF. The DNA of the CDR3 is TGTGCCAGTAGTATTGATATATACTACGAGCAGTACTTC.

The V and J genes are TRBV7-9 and TRBJ2-1; 10 bases align to TRBD2. The CDR3 sequence is 17 residues long. CDR1 SEHNR and CDR2 FQNEAQ come from the germline V gene (reference sequence). J was trimmed by 5 bases and V by 4 bases; bases with no gene match: 11. The chain's CDR3 is CASSSPGLARLDNEQFF. The CDR3 coding sequence is TGTGCCAGCAGCTCCCCGGGACTAGCGAGACTAGACAATGAGCAGTTCTTC.

The rearrangement joins TRBV4-1 to TRBJ1-2; tentatively, D is TRBD1 (6 bases). Trimming took off 2 bases at V and 7 bases at J, with 17 bases between the two ends. Germline CDR1 is MGHRA and CDR2 is YSYEKL. The CDR3 runs 15 residues. The CDR3 sequence: CASSQLTTGVGGYTF. CDR3 nucleotides: TGCGCCAGCAGCCAATTAACGACAGGCGTTGGTGGCTACACCTTC.

The chain carries TRBV9 and TRBJ2-2; D gene unclear. Germline CDR1 and CDR2: SGDLS and YYNGEE. The CDR3 runs 14 residues. The V end lost 3 bases, the J end lost 3 bases, and 9 bases lay between the germline ends. This chain's CDR3 is CASSEHLDTGELFF. For the CDR3, the DNA is TGTGCCAGCAGCGAACACCTCGACACCGGGGAGCTGTTTTTT.

V and J are TRBV5-6 and TRBJ2-4; the D is unclear. CDR1 is SGHDT, CDR2 YYEEEE, per germline. Trimming removed 0 bases from V and 7 bases from J, with 5 bases in between. The CDR3 has 12 residues. The DNA for the CDR3 is TGTGCCAGCAGCTTGGGTAGTAACATTCAGTACTTC. Its translation: CASSLGSNIQYF.

As concerns this clone: This same CDR3 is encoded by further DNA sequences in the sample. This rearrangement joins TRBV19 to TRBJ2-7; TRBD2 might be the D (6 bases). CDR1 and CDR2 (germline): LNHDA, SQIVND (reference sequence). This CDR3 contains 12 residues. V lost 1 base, J lost 5 bases, and 6 bases lay in between. CDR3 DNA: TGTGCCAGTAGTATAGGGGGGGACGAGCAGTACTTC. Translated, it gives CASSIGGDEQYF.

V and J are TRBV7-9 and TRBJ2-2, with TRBD2 identical over 9 bases. The germline V gene has CDR1 SEHNR and CDR2 FQNEAQ (reference sequence). The CDR3 extends over 16 amino acids. V trimming: 2 bases; J trimming: 7 bases; junction bases outside the gene matches: 8. DNA of the CDR3: TGTGCCAGCAGCTTAAGTCGACTAGCGGCGGGCGGGGAGCTGTTTTTT. This translates into CASSLSRLAAGGELFF.

The chain joins TRBV5-1 to TRBJ1-1; maybe TRBD1 (5 bases). The CDR3 is 15 amino acids. V gave up 0 bases and J gave up 0 bases, with 9 bases separating them. Germline V gives CDR1 SGHRS, CDR2 YFSETQ. In nucleotides, the CDR3 is TGCGCCAGCAGCTTGGGACAGAGCATGAACACTGAAGCTTTCTTT. Amino acid sequence: CASSLGQSMNTEAFF.

With regard to this clone: This CDR3 is also generated by other DNA sequences in the sample. The chain recombines TRBV2 with TRBJ2-7, with 10 nucleotides matching TRBD1. Per germline, CDR1 SNHLY and CDR2 FYNNEI. J lost 3 bases, V lost 5 bases, and 4 bases had no gene match. CDR3 length: 14 residues. CDR3 coding DNA: TGTGCCAGCAGTCCCGGGACAGGGGACTACGAGCAGTACTTC. This encodes CASSPGTGDYEQYF.

CDR3 loop: CASSPASGDYTDTQYF. The CDR3 DNA reads as TGTGCCAGCAGCCCAGCTAGCGGGGATTACACAGATACGCAGTATTTT. The V and J genes are TRBV27 and TRBJ2-3, with 9 bases that match TRBD2. V trimming: 6 bases; J trimming: 2 bases; junction bases outside the gene matches: 9. The V gene's germline CDR1 is MNHEY and CDR2 SMNVEV (reference sequence). The CDR3 contains 16 residues.

The count of this clone is one. This rearrangement joins TRBV6-5 to TRBJ2-2; weak D call: TRBD1 (6 bases). Germline V CDR1 and CDR2: MNHEY, SVGAGI. The CDR3 consists of 15 residues. Trimming left V 4 bases short and J 4 bases short, with 13 bases between. CDR3 protein: CASSLWGQPTGELFF. The CDR3 bases are TGTGCCAGCAGTTTATGGGGGCAGCCCACCGGGGAGCTGTTTTTT.

This chain connects TRBV29-1 to TRBJ2-1, with D tentatively TRBD1 or TRBD2 (5 bases each). The ends were cut back, 2 bases at V and 8 bases at J, with 10 bases in the middle. Germline lookup yields CDR1 SQVTM and CDR2 ANQGSEA. The CDR3 totals 12 residues. Written as DNA, the CDR3 is TGCAGCGTTGAATGGGGGAGCGATGAGCAGTTCTTC. Translated, it gives CSVEWGSDEQFF.

The chain joins TRBV11-2 to TRBJ2-1; 9 nucleotides match TRBD2. V gave up 7 bases and J gave up 10 bases; unmatched junction bases: 5. The CDR3 contains 12 residues. Germline V lookup: CDR1 SGHAT, CDR2 FQNNGV. Here the CDR3 DNA reads TGTGCCAGCAAGCGGGGGGCCGAGGAGCAGTTCTTC. As protein: CASKRGAEEQFF.